The next 4 T cell receptor beta chains were all read from a single sample in a study of beta chain features in type 1 diabetes. Expressed TCRB transcripts were sequenced because the isolated RNA had all been reverse transcribed beforehand. Data came from immunoSEQ multiplex PCR; TCRdb stores just in-frame clones and leaves some out. The sample has hundreds of thousands of clones; 15% to 17% are singletons. The sample comprised naive CD4+ T cells from blood. The origin of the receptors is a man between 18 and 29 years old in good health.

In this sample, this clone turned up a few times. The gene calls are TRBV5-4 and TRBJ2-1; 7 bases match TRBD2. The CDR3 is 15 amino acids. J gave up 7 bases and V 3 bases, and 10 bases lay outside the gene matches. CDR1 SGHNT and CDR2 YYREEE come from the germline V gene (reference sequence). The CDR3 protein is CASSSPSGGINEQFF. In nucleotides, the CDR3 is TGTGCCAGCAGCTCACCTTCCGGGGGGATAAATGAGCAGTTCTTC. The full variable domain, its missing parts supplied by reference TRBV5-4 and TRBJ2-1, is ETGVTQSPTHLIKTRGQQVTLRCSSQSGHNTVSWYQQALGQGPQFIFQYYREEENGRGNFPPRFSGLQFPNYSSELNVNALELDDSALYLCASSSPSGGINEQFFGPGTRLTVL.

The chain uses TRBV27 and TRBJ1-1; perhaps TRBD1 as D (5 bases). The CDR3 totals 14 residues. V lost 3 bases and J 2 bases, leaving 10 bases between the germline ends. The germline CDR1 and CDR2 sequences are MNHEY and SMNVEV (reference sequence). CDR3 DNA: TGTGCCAGCAGTTTGGTGGGGCGAAACACTGAAGCTTTCTTT. Amino acid sequence: CASSLVGRNTEAFF.

This clone was detected only a few times. Other DNA sequences in this sample translate to the same CDR3. V gene TRBV7-3 combines with J gene TRBJ2-1; 11 bases map to TRBD2. CDR3 length equals 15 residues. The J segment lost 4 bases and the V segment lost 5 bases, leaving 4 bases of the junction unmatched. CDR1 SGHTA and CDR2 FQGTGA come from the germline V gene. As DNA, the CDR3 is TGTGCCAGCAGCCTTACTAGCGGGAGATACAATGAGCAGTTCTTC. As protein: CASSLTSGRYNEQFF.

This clone came up a few times. The chain joins TRBV6-5 to TRBJ2-3, with D possibly being TRBD2 (7 bases). The V end was cut by 2 bases, the J end by 5 bases, with 14 bases between. This CDR3 region has 15 residues. Germline V gene data show CDR1 as MNHEY and CDR2 as SVGAGI. This CDR3 is CASSYKRGRGDTQYF. Written as DNA, the CDR3 is TGTGCCAGCAGTTACAAAAGGGGGAGGGGAGATACGCAGTATTTT.